Below are 5 T cell receptor beta chains sequenced from a single sample in a study of blood T cell repertoires in COVID-19. Sequencing used immunoSEQ multiplex PCR; TCRdb keeps in-frame clones, though not all of them. The sample lists 300,000 to 400,000 clones, 80% to 90% occurring once. Material: peripheral blood. The receptor source for this set is a woman in her fifties or sixties with COVID-19, enrolled during active disease.

The rearrangement joins TRBV6-5 to TRBJ1-1; no clear D gene. V gave up 0 bases and J gave up 1 base, with 6 bases separating them. Germline V gene sequence: CDR1 MNHEY, CDR2 SVGAGI. This CDR3 is 14 amino acids long. The CDR3 DNA is TGTGCCAGCAGTTACTCGAGGTCGAACACTGAAGCTTTCTTT. Its translation: CASSYSRSNTEAFF.

This clone was seen just once. In DNA, the CDR3 is TGTGCCAGTAGTGGGACTAGCGGGGGGTTTGTTGGAGAGACCCAGTACTTC. Encoded protein: CASSGTSGGFVGETQYF. This chain uses TRBV19 with TRBJ2-5, with 15 bases identical to TRBD2. Unmatched junction bases numbered 8, after V lost 5 bases and J lost 4 bases. Germline lookup yields CDR1 LNHDA and CDR2 SQIVND (reference sequence). The CDR3 length is 17 residues.

The chain links TRBV6-2 or TRBV6-3 to TRBJ2-5; D is ambiguous. The CDR3 consists of 11 residues. Germline CDR1 is MNHEY and CDR2 is SVGEGT. V lost 4 bases and J lost 5, with 5 bases in between. CDR3: CASSFLETQYF. CDR3 nucleotides: TGTGCCAGCAGTTTCCTGGAGACCCAGTACTTC.

V is TRBV29-1 and J is TRBJ2-2; perhaps TRBD2 as D (6 bases). The V gene lost 4 bases and the J gene lost 5 bases, with 14 bases spanning the gap. Looked up from germline, CDR1 is SQVTM and CDR2 is ANQGSEA. The CDR3 runs to 14 residues. DNA of the CDR3: TGCAGCGTTGTGGAGGGGCTCCCGACCGGGGAGCTGTTTTTT. Protein sequence: CSVVEGLPTGELFF.

This chain joins TRBV10-3 and TRBJ2-1; 9 bases line up with TRBD1. V lost 6 bases to trimming and J lost 4 bases; unmatched junction nucleotides: 7. This CDR3 region has 15 residues. Germline V CDR1 and CDR2: ENHRY, SYGVKD. Here the CDR3 DNA reads TGTGCCATCAGAGCGACGGGACAGGGATACAATGAGCAGTTCTTC. It translates to CAIRATGQGYNEQFF.